What follows are 18 T cell receptor beta chains derived from one specimen sequenced in a study of shared clonotypes between healthy human individuals (dated by TCRdb to the early 2020s). Receptor amplification or capture employed the immunoSEQ multiplex PCR assay. The table comes from immuneACCESS by way of TCRdb, which keeps in-frame sequences with V and J called. Part of the clones is missing from these tables; in studies checked, under half for an unresolved V gene and the rest for unknown reasons. The sample table shows some 2,100,000 clones, and 90% to 97% are seen once. The ten largest clones capture approximately 0.13% of the sample. The sample comprised naive CD4+ T cells sorted from blood. Interpreted using the paper, the cell subset or site label stands for: CD45RA+ positively selected. These receptors were obtained from a man aged 18-30 years in good health.

The V and J genes are TRBV11-2 and TRBJ1-1, with 9 bases identical to TRBD1. V trimming: 5 bases; J trimming: 1 base; junction bases outside the gene matches: 5. Germline V CDR1 and CDR2: SGHAT, FQNNGV. The CDR3 totals 15 residues. CDR3 residues: CASSAGQGGNTEAFF. DNA of the CDR3: TGTGCCAGCAGCGCGGGACAGGGAGGGAACACTGAAGCTTTCTTT.

The rearrangement links TRBV13 to TRBJ2-7, with 8 bases fitting TRBD2. CDR1 is PRHDT and CDR2 is FYEKMQ in the germline V gene (reference sequence). Trimming at V came to 0 bases and at J to 2 bases, leaving 9 bases not matched to a gene. The CDR3 covers 17 residues. The CDR3 is CASSLGGGSGITYEQYF. CDR3 coding DNA: TGTGCCAGCAGCTTAGGCGGGGGTAGCGGGATAACCTACGAGCAGTACTTC.

This clone was observed a single time. The J gene is TRBJ1-5, the V gene TRBV2; D gene ambiguous. The germline V gene encodes CDR1 SNHLY and CDR2 FYNNEI. The CDR3 covers 13 residues. The V gene lost 11 bases and the J gene lost 5 bases, with 16 bases spanning the gap. The CDR3 DNA is TGTGCCGGACGGACCCACCCCGATCAGCCCCAGCATTTT. It is translated as CAGRTHPDQPQHF. The whole variable domain, remainder taken from reference TRBV2 and TRBJ1-5, is EPEVTQTPSHQVTQMGQEVILRCVPISNHLYFYWYRQILGQKVEFLVSFYNNEISEKSEIFDDQFSVERPDGSNFTLKIRSTKLEDSAMYFCAGRTHPDQPQHFGDGTRLSIL.

The chain combines TRBV18 with TRBJ2-1; TRBD2 matches at 15 bases. The CDR3 runs 17 residues. CDR1 and CDR2 from the germline V gene are KGHSH and LQKENI. V was pared by 3 bases and J by 6 bases, with 6 bases of the junction left unmatched. CDR3 coding DNA: TGTGCCAGCTCACCCTCAGGACTAGCGGGGGGGCTCAATGAGCAGTTCTTC. The encoded protein is CASSPSGLAGGLNEQFF.

The rearrangement links TRBV10-1 to TRBJ2-5; D is uncertain. This CDR3 has 15 amino acids. V was trimmed by 1 base and J by 2 bases, leaving 11 bases between them. Germline-derived CDR1 and CDR2 are WNHNN and SYGVQD (reference sequence). The CDR3 DNA follows: TGCGCCAGCAGTGAGTGGGTCGGTGGACAAGAGACCCAGTACTTC. Protein product: CASSEWVGGQETQYF.

V usage is TRBV5-1 and J usage is TRBJ2-7, with D tentatively TRBD2 (6 bases). V lost 6 bases and J lost 5, with 18 bases in between. Germline V CDR1 and CDR2: SGHRS, YFSETQ. CDR3 length: 14 amino acids. CDR3 region: CASTSMTSLDEQYF. As DNA, the CDR3 is TGCGCCAGCACCTCGATGACTAGTCTCGACGAGCAGTACTTC.

The chain employs TRBV28 and TRBJ1-1; D call uncertain. CDR3 length: 14 amino acids. Germline V gene data show CDR1 as MDHEN and CDR2 as SYDVKM. The V end lost 6 bases, the J end lost 4 bases, and 15 bases lay between the germline ends. CDR3 DNA: TGTGCCAGCAGCCAAGGAGGGCCTATCACTGAAGCTTTCTTT. Its protein is CASSQGGPITEAFF.

The chain couples TRBV5-1 to TRBJ1-2, with D possibly being TRBD1 (5 bases). CDR3 length: 14 amino acids. V dropped 2 bases and J dropped 3 bases, with 11 bases sitting between them. Germline lookup yields CDR1 SGHRS and CDR2 YFSETQ. The CDR3 loop is CASSLTIRDYGYTF. In DNA, the CDR3 is TGCGCCAGCAGCTTAACCATCAGGGACTATGGCTACACCTTC.

The genes are TRBV5-1 and TRBJ2-2; no definite D call. The ends were cut back, 4 bases at V and 6 bases at J, with 16 bases in the middle. This CDR3 region has 15 residues. CDR1 and CDR2 (germline): SGHRS, YFSETQ. The CDR3: CASSSDPPGAGELFF. For the CDR3, the DNA is TGCGCCAGCAGCAGCGATCCACCAGGCGCCGGGGAGCTGTTTTTT.

The gene calls are TRBV19 and TRBJ1-1; no reliable D call. The CDR3 contains 14 residues. Looked up from germline, CDR1 is LNHDA and CDR2 is SQIVND (reference sequence). Trimming shortened V by 0 bases and J by 5 bases, and 10 bases separated the two germline ends. The CDR3 region has the DNA TGTGCCAGTAGTATAGACGGCCCTAGGACTGAAGCTTTCTTT. Amino acids: CASSIDGPRTEAFF. Using reference TRBV19 and TRBJ1-1 for the parts outside the CDR3, the full variable domain is DGGITQSPKYLFRKEGQNVTLSCEQNLNHDAMYWYRQDPGQGLRLIYYSQIVNDFQKGDIAEGYSVSREKKESFPLTVTSAQKNPTAFYLCASSIDGPRTEAFFGQGTRLTVV.

The sample holds a few counts of this clone. This chain links TRBV18 with TRBJ1-2; D is unclear. V was pared by 2 bases and J by 0 bases, with 4 bases between. The germline CDR1 and CDR2 sequences are KGHSH and LQKENI. This CDR3 contains 13 residues. CDR3 sequence (DNA): TGTGCCAGCTCACCAGGGACTAACTATGGCTACACCTTC. Translating gives CASSPGTNYGYTF.

Turning to this clone: Other nucleotide sequences in the sample specify the same CDR3. This chain uses TRBV5-1 with TRBJ2-1; the match to TRBD2 covers 10 bases. Germline-derived CDR1 and CDR2 are SGHRS and YFSETQ. With 4 bases clipped from V and 4 bases from J, the junction kept 5 bases outside the gene matches. This CDR3 comprises 15 residues. CDR3 in DNA: TGCGCCAGCAGCGAGACTAGCGGGCCGTACAATGAGCAGTTCTTC. Protein product: CASSETSGPYNEQFF. The whole variable domain, remainder taken from reference TRBV5-1 and TRBJ2-1, is KAGVTQTPRYLIKTRGQQVTLSCSPISGHRSVSWYQQTPGQGLQFLFEYFSETQRNKGNFPGRFSGRQFSNSRSEMNVSTLELGDSALYLCASSETSGPYNEQFFGPGTRLTVL.

The V and J genes are TRBV6-1 and TRBJ2-7; 9 bases match TRBD1. Trimming took 1 base from V and 5 from J; bases not matched to a gene: 6. The germline gives CDR1 MNHNS, CDR2 SASEGT. The CDR3 has 15 amino acids. The CDR3, as DNA: TGTGCCAGCAGTGAAGGAGGACAGGGGCTGCACGAGCAGTACTTC. It translates to CASSEGGQGLHEQYF.

The gene calls are TRBV2 and TRBJ1-2; TRBD1 might be the D (6 bases). The CDR3 has 14 amino acids. The V gene lost 5 bases and the J gene lost 0 bases, with 10 bases spanning the gap. Germline CDR1 reads SNHLY; CDR2 reads FYNNEI. In DNA form, the CDR3 reads TGTGCCAGCAGTACGACAGGAGCTAACTATGGCTACACCTTC. It encodes CASSTTGANYGYTF.

The V call is TRBV11-3, the J call TRBJ2-1; D is perhaps TRBD1 or TRBD2 (5 bases each). V lost 3 bases and J lost 9, with 9 bases in between. The length of the CDR3 is 12 residues. Germline CDR1 reads SGHNT; CDR2 reads YENEEA. CDR3 residues: CASSFEGSEQFF. The DNA of the CDR3 is TGTGCCAGCAGCTTTGAGGGGAGTGAGCAGTTCTTC.

The rearrangement links TRBV10-1 to TRBJ2-1; D is unresolved. The germline V gene has CDR1 WNHNN and CDR2 SYGVQD (reference sequence). The CDR3 length is 12 residues. V was pared by 2 bases and J by 9 bases, with 8 bases between. CDR3 coding DNA: TGCGCCAGCAGTGAGGATTGGGGTGAGCAGTTCTTC. Its protein is CASSEDWGEQFF.

The chain joins TRBV4-3 to TRBJ2-2, with D uncertain. V shed 1 base and J shed 6 bases, with 6 bases lying between them. CDR1 and CDR2 (germline): LGHNA, YSLEER. CDR3 length: 13 residues. Here the CDR3 DNA reads TGCGCCAGCAGCCAAGGCTCTCCCGGGGAGCTGTTTTTT. It specifies CASSQGSPGELFF.

The genes are TRBV5-4 and TRBJ2-1; D gene uncertain. Germline CDR1 and CDR2: SGHNT and YYREEE (reference sequence). This CDR3 has 14 residues. V was cut by 0 bases and J by 4 bases, with 8 bases left in between. CDR3 amino acids: CASSLAGEYNEQFF. Written as DNA, the CDR3 is TGTGCCAGCAGCTTGGCTGGCGAATACAATGAGCAGTTCTTC.